This entry lists 28 T cell receptor beta chains sequenced from one sample in a study of regulatory T cells in long-lasting Graves disease. The time point denotes: newly diagnosed GD, antithyroid drugs for less than 3 months. Isolated PBMC RNA provided the starting material for the TCR library. Arm-PCR of CDR3 regions and iRepertoire HTBI primers were the basis on which TCR beta libraries were built. TCRdb reprocessed the multiplex PCR reads via MiXCR and lists one record per CDR3 protein. The sample has hundreds of thousands of distinct CDR3 sequences, 18% seen once. The sequences come from peripheral blood mononuclear cells (PBMCs), collected at new diagnosis, from a patient treated with antithyroid drugs. The receptor set was obtained from a female donor with Graves disease.

This clonotype was recorded only once. J is TRBJ2-7 and V is TRBV3-1, with 15 bases identical to TRBD2. Germline values: CDR1 LGHDT, CDR2 YNNKEL (reference sequence). The CDR3 extends over 16 amino acids. Unmatched junction bases numbered 9, after V lost 5 bases and J lost 7 bases. CDR3 amino acids: CASSVFGTSGRREQYF. CDR3 nucleotide sequence: TGTGCCAGCAGCGTCTTCGGGACTAGCGGGAGGAGGGAGCAGTACTTC.

This clonotype was detected many times. The CDR3 nucleotides are TGTGCCAGCAGCTCCCTAGGTTCTGATACGCAGTATTTT. It is translated as CASSSLGSDTQYF. This sequence joins TRBV11-2 and TRBJ2-3; D not certain. Between the trimmed V and J ends, which lost 4 bases and 6 bases, there was a span of 11 bases. From germline, CDR1 is SGHAT and CDR2 FQNNGV. The length of the CDR3 is 13 residues.

In its sample, this clonotype was seen many times. The CDR3 nucleotides read TGTGCCAGCGGAGAGAACGCGGGAATACAGCCCCAGCATTTT. Translation gives CASGENAGIQPQHF. V gene TRBV27 combines with J gene TRBJ1-5; no firm D call. CDR1 and CDR2 (germline): MNHEY, SMNVEV (reference sequence). The CDR3 runs 14 residues. The V end lost 8 bases, the J end lost 7 bases, and 18 bases lay between the germline ends.

The J gene is TRBJ2-4, the V gene TRBV29-1, with D possibly matching TRBD2 (5 bases). V was shortened by 8 bases and J by 5 bases, with 19 bases between the two germline ends. Germline V gene data show CDR1 as SQVTM and CDR2 as ANQGSEA. The CDR3 is 14 residues long. CDR3 loop: CSSWRVGSENIQYF. The CDR3, as DNA: TGCAGCTCCTGGCGGGTAGGGAGCGAAAACATTCAGTACTTC.

This clonotype was detected ten times or more. This chain links TRBV9 with TRBJ2-7; 8 positions agree with TRBD1. Germline CDR1 and CDR2: SGDLS and YYNGEE. V dropped 0 bases and J dropped 2; count of bases not matched to a gene: 4. The CDR3 is made up of 15 amino acids. The CDR3 sequence: CASSVGGQGPYEQYF. The CDR3 region has the DNA TGTGCCAGCAGCGTAGGTGGACAGGGACCCTACGAGCAGTACTTC.

This clonotype turned up a few times. V is TRBV11-2 and J is TRBJ2-3, with 11 bases that match TRBD1. The CDR3 has 16 residues. Per germline, CDR1 SGHAT and CDR2 FQNNGV. After removal of 6 bases from V and 4 bases from J, the junction contained 9 bases not matched to a gene. The chain's CDR3 is CASRTTRTGGADTQYF. CDR3 nucleotides: TGTGCCAGCAGAACTACCCGGACAGGGGGCGCAGATACGCAGTATTTT.

This clonotype appeared many times. This chain links TRBV3-1 with TRBJ2-7, with 10 bases matching TRBD1. CDR3 length: 15 amino acids. The trim removed 4 bases at V and 4 bases at J, leaving 7 bases unmatched. Germline V lookup: CDR1 LGHDT, CDR2 YNNKEL (reference sequence). CDR3 protein: CASSRSGQGLYEQYF. CDR3 sequence (DNA): TGTGCCAGCAGCCGATCGGGACAGGGGTTATACGAGCAGTACTTC.

The chain uses TRBV7-9 and TRBJ1-2, with no clear D. The germline V and J ends were trimmed by 3 bases and 0 bases, with 8 bases remaining between them. The CDR3 extends over 14 amino acids. The V gene's germline CDR1 is SEHNR and CDR2 FQNEAQ (reference sequence). CDR3 nucleotide sequence: TGTGCCAGCAGCTTTGCTGATCCTAACTATGGCTACACCTTC. Protein product: CASSFADPNYGYTF.

This clonotype showed up just a few times. V usage is TRBV7-2 and J usage is TRBJ2-7; 7 nucleotides agree with TRBD2. Germline loops: CDR1 SGHTA, CDR2 FQGNSA. This CDR3 contains 12 residues. With 5 bases clipped from V and 7 bases from J, the junction kept 5 bases outside the gene matches. As DNA, the CDR3 is TGTGCCAGCAGCGCCCCGCGGGGGGAGCAGTACTTC. Translating it yields CASSAPRGEQYF.

This clonotype was detected ten times or more. The J gene is TRBJ1-2, the V gene TRBV10-3; 7 positions match TRBD1. Germline V gene lookup returns CDR1 ENHRY and CDR2 SYGVKD. Losses at the gene ends were 6 bases for V and 1 base for J; bases not matched to a gene: 5. This CDR3 spans 14 amino acids. The CDR3 spells CAIREGQSNYGYTF. The CDR3 DNA reads as TGTGCCATCAGAGAGGGACAGAGTAACTATGGCTACACCTTC.

Ten or more counts support this clonotype. The V call is TRBV12-3 or TRBV12-4, the J call TRBJ1-6, with D possibly matching TRBD1 (5 bases). This CDR3 has 13 residues. The germline V and J ends were trimmed by 3 bases and 10 bases, with 10 bases remaining between them. The CDR3 is CASSFWGRSPLHF. The DNA of the CDR3 is TGTGCCAGCAGTTTTTGGGGACGATCACCCCTCCACTTT.

The genes are TRBV19 and TRBJ1-5, with a possible D match to TRBD1 (5 bases). The V end was cut by 5 bases, the J end by 3 bases, with 14 bases between. Germline V gene data show CDR1 as LNHDA and CDR2 as SQIVND (reference sequence). This CDR3 comprises 15 residues. This chain's CDR3 is CASSSVRQLNQPQHF. The CDR3 coding sequence is TGTGCCAGTAGTTCGGTAAGACAGCTCAATCAGCCCCAGCATTTT.

The rearrangement joins TRBV27 to TRBJ1-2, with TRBD1 as a possible D gene (5 bases). V was shortened by 0 bases and J by 4 bases, with 6 bases between the two germline ends. The CDR3 contains 13 residues. Germline CDR1 and CDR2: MNHEY and SMNVEV (reference sequence). This CDR3 is CASSLSRVYGYTF. For the CDR3, the DNA is TGTGCCAGCAGTTTATCCAGGGTCTATGGCTACACCTTC.

The V and J genes are TRBV6-1 and TRBJ1-6; a possible D gene is TRBD1 (5 bases). The CDR3 is made up of 16 amino acids. Germline CDR1 reads MNHNS; CDR2 reads SASEGT. The V gene lost 8 bases and the J gene lost 5 bases, with 19 bases spanning the gap. The CDR3 spells CASRRTSAGNNSPLHF. CDR3 in DNA: TGTGCCAGCCGAAGGACCTCCGCAGGGAATAATTCACCCCTCCACTTT.

The CDR3 DNA reads as TGTGCCAGCAGCGAGGGCCTAGCGGGAGGATTCTACGAGCAGTACTTC. Its protein is CASSEGLAGGFYEQYF. The chain couples TRBV11-2 to TRBJ2-7, with 11 nucleotides matching TRBD2. Looked up from germline, CDR1 is SGHAT and CDR2 is FQNNGV. CDR3 length: 16 amino acids. After removal of 5 bases from V and 3 bases from J, the junction contained 9 bases not matched to a gene.

There are many counts of this clonotype. The chain carries TRBV27 and TRBJ2-1; D is perhaps TRBD2 (6 bases). The CDR3 covers 15 residues. Trimming cost V 0 bases and J 9 bases, with 15 bases left between them. Germline CDR1 reads MNHEY; CDR2 reads SMNVEV (reference sequence). The CDR3 here is CASSLSGTYRSEQFF. CDR3 DNA: TGTGCCAGCAGTTTATCCGGGACTTATCGCTCTGAGCAGTTCTTC.

In its sample, this clonotype was seen many times. V usage is TRBV19 and J usage is TRBJ2-1; 8 bases are shared with TRBD2. The CDR3 has 15 amino acids. The germline V gene encodes CDR1 LNHDA and CDR2 SQIVND (reference sequence). V gave up 11 bases and J gave up 8 bases; unmatched junction bases: 17. As DNA, the CDR3 is TGTGCCTCACAGTATCGGACGGGAGGGCCGTATGAGCAGTTCTTC. Its translation: CASQYRTGGPYEQFF.

The chain recombines TRBV11-2 with TRBJ2-1; possibly TRBD1 for D (6 bases). Germline V lookup: CDR1 SGHAT, CDR2 FQNNGV. This CDR3 comprises 16 residues. The germline V and J ends were trimmed by 5 bases and 0 bases, with 14 bases remaining between them. The CDR3 is CASSPRTARSYNEQFF. The CDR3 coding sequence is TGTGCCAGCAGCCCCAGGACAGCCCGCTCCTACAATGAGCAGTTCTTC.

This clonotype was seen at least ten times. The V gene is TRBV11-2, the J gene TRBJ2-3, with 7 bases matching TRBD2. V lost 0 bases and J lost 3; bases outside the gene matches: 3. Germline loops: CDR1 SGHAT, CDR2 FQNNGV. The CDR3 spans 15 residues. The CDR3 reads CASSLDGGSTDTQYF. The CDR3 nucleotides read TGTGCCAGCAGCTTAGACGGCGGGAGTACAGATACGCAGTATTTT.

There are a few counts of this clonotype. A much larger clone differs from this one at a single base, so this may be a read error. This chain connects TRBV4-1 to TRBJ1-1; D not resolved. V lost 1 base and J 1 base, leaving 10 bases between the germline ends. The CDR3 covers 15 residues. CDR1 is MGHRA, CDR2 YSYEKL, per germline. The CDR3 loop is CASSQVLAGNTEAFF. In nucleotides, the CDR3 is TGCGCCAGCAGCCAAGTGCTGGCGGGGAACACTGAAGCTTTCTTT.

This clonotype appeared many times. The genes are TRBV19 and TRBJ2-7, with 10 nucleotides matching TRBD2. Germline CDR1 is LNHDA and CDR2 is SQIVND (reference sequence). V dropped 5 bases and J dropped 1; count of bases not matched to a gene: 14. The CDR3 sequence is 18 residues long. The CDR3 DNA sequence: TGTGCCAGTAGTCCACAACCCCCTCTAGCGGGAGTGTCCTACGAGCAGTACTTC. It specifies CASSPQPPLAGVSYEQYF.

This clonotype has a count of ten or more. This chain connects TRBV9 to TRBJ1-2; TRBD1 is a possible D gene (5 bases). Germline V lookup: CDR1 SGDLS, CDR2 YYNGEE. This CDR3 is built from 12 residues. V lost 3 bases and J 5 bases, leaving 8 bases between the germline ends. This CDR3 is CASSGDSYGYTF. CDR3 nucleotide sequence: TGTGCCAGCAGCGGCGACAGTTATGGCTACACCTTC.

This clonotype was found many times. The V call is TRBV25-1, the J call TRBJ2-5; D perhaps matches TRBD2 (5 bases). Trimming shortened V by 8 bases and J by 7 bases, and 11 bases separated the two germline ends. The V gene's germline CDR1 is MGHDK and CDR2 SYGVNS. CDR3 length: 11 amino acids. The CDR3 here is CASRGRGTQYF. In DNA, the CDR3 is TGTGCCAGCCGGGGTCGTGGGACCCAGTACTTC. Complete variable domain (other parts from reference TRBV25-1 and TRBJ2-5): EADIYQTPRYLVIGTGKKITLECSQTMGHDKMYWYQQDPGMELHLIHYSYGVNSTEKGDLSSESTVSRIRTEHFPLTLESARPSHTSQYLCASRGRGTQYFGPGTRLLVL.

The sample holds many counts of this clonotype. The CDR3 protein is CASGQGGGVNEQYF. The DNA for the CDR3 is TGTGCTAGTGGCCAGGGGGGGGGCGTCAACGAGCAGTACTTC. The rearrangement uses TRBV12-5 and TRBJ2-7, with D tentatively TRBD1 or TRBD2 (7 bases each). V was pared by 6 bases and J by 5 bases, with 17 bases between. The CDR3 has 14 amino acids. Germline CDR1 reads LGHNT; CDR2 reads FRNRAP.

Ten or more counts support this clonotype. The CDR3 reads CASTGAGANVLTF. Here the CDR3 DNA reads TGTGCCAGCACCGGGGCTGGGGCCAACGTCCTGACTTTC. The chain recombines TRBV2 with TRBJ2-6; tentative D call: TRBD2 (5 bases). CDR3 size: 13 residues. V lost 7 bases and J lost 2, with 6 bases in between. CDR1 and CDR2 (germline): SNHLY, FYNNEI. Looking up the rest from reference TRBV2 and TRBJ2-6 gives the full variable domain: EPEVTQTPSHQVTQMGQEVILRCVPISNHLYFYWYRQILGQKVEFLVSFYNNEISEKSEIFDDQFSVERPDGSNFTLKIRSTKLEDSAMYFCASTGAGANVLTFGAGSRLTVL.

Comments on this clonotype: A read error may be the cause here, since a much bigger clone is one base away. This chain joins TRBV2 and TRBJ1-1; D is unclear. Germline V gene data show CDR1 as SNHLY and CDR2 as FYNNEI. This CDR3 region has 11 residues. The CDR3 DNA sequence: TGTGCCAGCATGGTGAACGCTGAAGCTTTCTTT. Its protein is CASMVNAEAFF.

This clonotype was seen ten or more times. The chain couples TRBV27 to TRBJ2-3, with TRBD1 matching over 7 bases. The CDR3 covers 17 residues. Germline V gene sequence: CDR1 MNHEY, CDR2 SMNVEV (reference sequence). Germline trimming cut 2 bases from V and 4 bases from J; bases unmatched to any gene: 12. The CDR3 sequence is CASSLTTLQGTADTQYF. The DNA for the CDR3 is TGTGCCAGCAGTTTAACTACCCTACAGGGGACGGCAGATACGCAGTATTTT.

This rearrangement joins TRBV18 to TRBJ2-2; D unresolved. The germline V gene has CDR1 KGHSH and CDR2 LQKENI. The V end lost 4 bases, the J end lost 6 bases, and 9 bases lay between the germline ends. The CDR3 is made up of 13 amino acids. Here the CDR3 reads CASSLVSSGELFF. In nucleotides, the CDR3 is TGTGCCAGCTCACTGGTCTCGTCCGGGGAGCTGTTTTTT.